The clone carrying this T cell receptor (beta chain) was detected ten times or more. Its matching antigen is unknown. These data belong to a study of identical twins. Findings and caveats of the study: There is a chance that invariant MAIT and iNKT cells partially muddied zero-insertion analyses.

TCRdb fed the 5' RACE reads into MiXCR, producing one record per CDR3 protein. The table lists roughly 570,000 distinct CDR3 sequences, over 8.5% of them singletons. The V and J ends lost 2 bases and 7 bases, in that order; junction bases with no gene match: 8. Germline V gene lookup returns CDR1 SGHTA and CDR2 FQGNSA. This CDR3 region has 16 residues. The same sample was also studied in work on yellow fever vaccine responses in identical twins.

The receptor was isolated from a woman younger than 30 in good health. Sequencing was performed on PBMCs. The chain employs TRBV7-2 and TRBJ2-3; TRBD2 matches at 11 bases. CDR3 nucleotides: TGTGCCAGCAGCTTACTTAGCGGGGGGGGGCCGAATACGCAGTATTTT. This translates into CASSLLSGGGPNTQYF.